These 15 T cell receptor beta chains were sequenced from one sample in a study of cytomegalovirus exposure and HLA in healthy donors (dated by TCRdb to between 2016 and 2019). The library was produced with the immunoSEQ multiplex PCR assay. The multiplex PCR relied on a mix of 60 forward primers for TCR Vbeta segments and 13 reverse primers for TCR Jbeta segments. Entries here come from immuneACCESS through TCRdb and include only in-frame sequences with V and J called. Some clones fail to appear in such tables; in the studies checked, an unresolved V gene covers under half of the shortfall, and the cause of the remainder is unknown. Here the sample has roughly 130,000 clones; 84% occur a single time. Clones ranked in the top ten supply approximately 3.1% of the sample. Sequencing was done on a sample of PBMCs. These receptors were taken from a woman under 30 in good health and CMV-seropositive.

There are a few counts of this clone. CDR3: CASTGRGGALNEQFF. Here the CDR3 DNA reads TGTGCCAGCACTGGGAGGGGGGGGGCCCTCAATGAGCAGTTCTTC. V usage is TRBV2 and J usage is TRBJ2-1; a possible D gene is TRBD2 (7 bases). This CDR3 has 15 residues. The V and J ends lost 7 bases and 6 bases respectively, with 19 bases between them. Looked up from germline, CDR1 is SNHLY and CDR2 is FYNNEI.

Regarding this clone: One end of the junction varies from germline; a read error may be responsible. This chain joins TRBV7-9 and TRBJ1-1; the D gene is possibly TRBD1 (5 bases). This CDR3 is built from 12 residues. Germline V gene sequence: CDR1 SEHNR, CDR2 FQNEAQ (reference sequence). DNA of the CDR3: TGTTCCAGCAGCTTAGGGGCCACTGAAGCTTTCTTT. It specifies CSSSLGATEAFF.

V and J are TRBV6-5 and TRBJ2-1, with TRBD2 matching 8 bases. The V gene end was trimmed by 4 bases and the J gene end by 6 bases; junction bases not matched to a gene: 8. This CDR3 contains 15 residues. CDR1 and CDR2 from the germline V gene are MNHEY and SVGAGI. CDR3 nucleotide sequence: TGTGCCAGCAGTTTCGGGGTAGCGGGGTTCAATGAGCAGTTCTTC. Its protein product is CASSFGVAGFNEQFF.

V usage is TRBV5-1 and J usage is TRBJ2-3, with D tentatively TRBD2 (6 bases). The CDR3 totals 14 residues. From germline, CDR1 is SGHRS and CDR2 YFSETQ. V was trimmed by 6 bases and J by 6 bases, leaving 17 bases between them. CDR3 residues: CASTDGREGDTQYF. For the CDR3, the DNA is TGCGCCAGCACCGACGGGAGAGAGGGGGATACGCAGTATTTT.

The CDR3 is CASSRRRGSCGYTF. CDR3 in DNA: TGTGCCAGCAGCAGGAGACGCGGGTCTTGTGGCTACACCTTC. The chain carries TRBV5-6 and TRBJ1-2; D uncertain. From germline, CDR1 is SGHDT and CDR2 YYEEEE. The CDR3 contains 14 residues. The V gene lost 4 bases and the J gene lost 7 bases, with 17 bases spanning the gap.

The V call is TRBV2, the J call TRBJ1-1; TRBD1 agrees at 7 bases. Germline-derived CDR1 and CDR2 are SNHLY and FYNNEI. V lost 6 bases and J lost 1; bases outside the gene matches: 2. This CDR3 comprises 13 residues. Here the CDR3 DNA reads TGTGCCAGCAGAGACAGGGAGAACACTGAAGCTTTCTTT. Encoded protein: CASRDRENTEAFF.

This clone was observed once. CDR3 coding DNA: TGTGCCAGCAGCCTGGGACAGACCAATTCACCCCTCCACTTT. It specifies CASSLGQTNSPLHF. The V gene is TRBV7-9, the J gene TRBJ1-6; 7 bases align to TRBD1. The CDR3 is 14 amino acids. The V gene end was trimmed by 5 bases and the J gene end by 7 bases; junction bases not matched to a gene: 5. Germline CDR1 reads SEHNR; CDR2 reads FQNEAQ (reference sequence).

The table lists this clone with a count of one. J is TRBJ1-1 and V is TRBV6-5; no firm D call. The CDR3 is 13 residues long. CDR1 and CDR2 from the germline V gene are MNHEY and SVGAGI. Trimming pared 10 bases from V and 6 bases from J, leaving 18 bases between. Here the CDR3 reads CATLTPQAAEAFF. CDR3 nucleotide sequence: TGTGCCACCCTAACACCTCAGGCCGCTGAAGCTTTCTTT.

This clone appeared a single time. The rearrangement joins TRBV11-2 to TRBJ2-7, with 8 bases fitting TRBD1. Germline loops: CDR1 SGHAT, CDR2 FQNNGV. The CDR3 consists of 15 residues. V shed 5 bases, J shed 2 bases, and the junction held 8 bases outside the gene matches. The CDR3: CASSPFRTGPYEQYF. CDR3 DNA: TGTGCCAGCAGCCCCTTTAGGACAGGGCCCTACGAGCAGTACTTC.

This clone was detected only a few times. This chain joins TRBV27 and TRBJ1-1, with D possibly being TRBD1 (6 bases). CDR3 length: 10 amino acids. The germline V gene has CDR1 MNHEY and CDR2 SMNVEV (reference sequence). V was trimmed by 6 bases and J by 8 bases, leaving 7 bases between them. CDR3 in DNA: TGTGCCAGCAGGGGGGCCGAAGCTTTCTTT. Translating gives CASRGAEAFF.

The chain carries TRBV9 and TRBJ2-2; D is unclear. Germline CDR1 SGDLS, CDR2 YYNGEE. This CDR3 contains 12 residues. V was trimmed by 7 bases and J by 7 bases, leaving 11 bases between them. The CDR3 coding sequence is TGTGCCAGCGGCGAAGCGAACGGGGAGCTGTTTTTT. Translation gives CASGEANGELFF.

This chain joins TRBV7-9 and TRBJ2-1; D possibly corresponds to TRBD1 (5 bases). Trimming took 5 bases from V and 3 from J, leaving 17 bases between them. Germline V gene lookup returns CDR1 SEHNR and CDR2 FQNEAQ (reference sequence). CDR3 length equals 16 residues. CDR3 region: CASSADSRPYYNEQFF. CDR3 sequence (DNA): TGTGCCAGCAGCGCAGACAGCCGACCCTACTACAATGAGCAGTTCTTC.

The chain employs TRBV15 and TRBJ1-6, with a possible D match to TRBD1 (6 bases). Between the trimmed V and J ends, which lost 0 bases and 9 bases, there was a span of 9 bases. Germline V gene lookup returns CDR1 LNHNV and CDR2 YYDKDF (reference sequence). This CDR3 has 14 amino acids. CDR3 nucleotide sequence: TGTGCCACCAGCAGAGATAGGACAGTTTCACCCCTCCACTTT. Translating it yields CATSRDRTVSPLHF.

The CDR3 is CASSLGGTTYEQYF. The CDR3 bases are TGTGCCAGCAGTTTAGGTGGGACAACCTACGAGCAGTACTTC. V usage is TRBV27 and J usage is TRBJ2-7; TRBD1 might be the D (6 bases). The germline V gene has CDR1 MNHEY and CDR2 SMNVEV (reference sequence). V was cut by 2 bases and J by 2 bases, with 10 bases left in between. The CDR3 is made up of 14 amino acids.

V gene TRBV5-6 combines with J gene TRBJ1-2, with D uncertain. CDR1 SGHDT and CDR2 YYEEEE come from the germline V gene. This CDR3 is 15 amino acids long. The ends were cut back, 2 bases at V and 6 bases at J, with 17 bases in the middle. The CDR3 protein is CASSFPGEGRNGYTF. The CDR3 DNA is TGTGCCAGCAGCTTCCCCGGGGAGGGTCGGAATGGCTACACCTTC.